This T cell receptor beta chain was identified in a study of blood T cell repertoires in COVID-19. The CDR3 runs 15 residues. The V gene's germline CDR1 is ENHRY and CDR2 SYGVKD. V lost 2 bases and J lost 1, with 11 bases in between. Authors' analysis steps: Nucleated cell counts were estimated from reference gene primer amplification. The data were produced by immunoSEQ multiplex PCR, yet TCRdb's version contains in-frame clones alone and is incomplete. The V and J calls and clone size are taken from that table; D and trimming were inferred from the DNA. The sample yields 300,000 to 350,000 clones, 87% seen once.

Sequences were obtained from peripheral blood. The chain joins TRBV10-3 to TRBJ1-2; perhaps TRBD1 as D (5 bases). This receptor was taken from a man aged 18 to 30 with active or convalescent COVID-19. CDR3 in DNA: TGTGCCATCAGTGAGCCGGACACGATTAACTATGGCTACACCTTC. Translation: CAISEPDTINYGYTF.